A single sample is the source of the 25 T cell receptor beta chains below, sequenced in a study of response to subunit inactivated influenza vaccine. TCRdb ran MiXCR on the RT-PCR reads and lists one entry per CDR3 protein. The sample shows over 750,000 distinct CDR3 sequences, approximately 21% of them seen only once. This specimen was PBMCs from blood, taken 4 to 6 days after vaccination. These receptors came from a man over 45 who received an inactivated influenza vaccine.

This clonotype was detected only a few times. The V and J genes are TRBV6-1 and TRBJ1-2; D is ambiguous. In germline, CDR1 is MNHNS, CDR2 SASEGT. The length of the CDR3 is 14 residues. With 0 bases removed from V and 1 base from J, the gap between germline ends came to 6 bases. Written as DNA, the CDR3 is TGTGCCAGCAGTGAAGCGGGCGGTAACTATGGCTACACCTTC. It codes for CASSEAGGNYGYTF.

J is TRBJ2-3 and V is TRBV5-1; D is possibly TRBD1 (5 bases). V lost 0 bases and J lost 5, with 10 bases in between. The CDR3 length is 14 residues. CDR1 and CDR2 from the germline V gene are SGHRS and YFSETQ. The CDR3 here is CASSLAHQGDTQYF. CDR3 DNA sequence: TGCGCCAGCAGCTTGGCCCATCAGGGAGATACGCAGTATTTT.

CDR3 DNA: TGTGCCAGCAGCGAACCCCACAGGGACGAGCAGTACTTC. This encodes CASSEPHRDEQYF. The rearrangement uses TRBV25-1 and TRBJ2-7; TRBD1 is a possible D gene (6 bases). Trimming took off 6 bases at V and 5 bases at J, with 14 bases between the two ends. Germline V gene sequence: CDR1 MGHDK, CDR2 SYGVNS. The CDR3 covers 13 residues.

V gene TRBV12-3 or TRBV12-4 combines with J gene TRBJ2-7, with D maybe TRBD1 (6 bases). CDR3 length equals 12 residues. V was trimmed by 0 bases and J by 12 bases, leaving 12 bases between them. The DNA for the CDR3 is TGTGCCAGCAGTTTAGCGGACAGAGACTCGTACTTC. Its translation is CASSLADRDSYF.

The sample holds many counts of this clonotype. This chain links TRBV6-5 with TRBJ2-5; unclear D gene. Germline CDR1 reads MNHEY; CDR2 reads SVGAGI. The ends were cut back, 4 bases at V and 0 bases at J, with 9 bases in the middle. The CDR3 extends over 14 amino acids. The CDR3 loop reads CASSSPAYQETQYF. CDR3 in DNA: TGTGCCAGCAGTTCGCCGGCGTACCAAGAGACCCAGTACTTC.

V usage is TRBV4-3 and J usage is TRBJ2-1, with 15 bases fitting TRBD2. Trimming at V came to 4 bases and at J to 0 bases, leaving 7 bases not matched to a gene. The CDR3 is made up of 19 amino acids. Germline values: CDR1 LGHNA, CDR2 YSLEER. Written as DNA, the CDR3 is TGCGCCAGCAGCCGATCCGGGACTAGCGGGGGGAGCTCCTACAATGAGCAGTTCTTC. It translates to CASSRSGTSGGSSYNEQFF.

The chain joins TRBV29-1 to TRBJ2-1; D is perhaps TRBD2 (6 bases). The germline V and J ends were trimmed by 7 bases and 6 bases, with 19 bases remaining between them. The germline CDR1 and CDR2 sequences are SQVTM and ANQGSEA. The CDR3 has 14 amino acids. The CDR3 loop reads CSGYRLAKSNEQFF. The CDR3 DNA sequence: TGCAGCGGATACAGGCTAGCGAAGTCCAATGAGCAGTTCTTC.

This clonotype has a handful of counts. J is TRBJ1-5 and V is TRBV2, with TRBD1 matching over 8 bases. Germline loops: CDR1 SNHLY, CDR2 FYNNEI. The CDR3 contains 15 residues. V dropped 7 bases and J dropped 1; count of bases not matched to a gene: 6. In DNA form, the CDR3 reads TGTGCCAGCAATGGGCCAGGGGGCAGCAATCAGCCCCAGCATTTT. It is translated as CASNGPGGSNQPQHF.

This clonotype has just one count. The CDR3, as DNA: TGTGCCAGCACCATGAGGAACTTAGCGGGATTAAAGACCCAGTACTTC. Its protein product is CASTMRNLAGLKTQYF. V is TRBV6-2 or TRBV6-3 and J is TRBJ2-5; 8 positions agree with TRBD2. There are 16 residues in the CDR3. Germline V gene lookup returns CDR1 MNHEY and CDR2 SVGEGT. With V trimmed by 7 bases and J by 6 bases, 16 bases remained unmatched.

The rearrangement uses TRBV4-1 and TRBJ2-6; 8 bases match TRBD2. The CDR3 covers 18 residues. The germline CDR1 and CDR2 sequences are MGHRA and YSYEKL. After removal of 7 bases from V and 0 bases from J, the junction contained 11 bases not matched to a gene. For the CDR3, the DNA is TGCGCCAGCAATCCGGGTCTAGCGGGTCCCTCTGGGGCCAACGTCCTGACTTTC. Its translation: CASNPGLAGPSGANVLTF.

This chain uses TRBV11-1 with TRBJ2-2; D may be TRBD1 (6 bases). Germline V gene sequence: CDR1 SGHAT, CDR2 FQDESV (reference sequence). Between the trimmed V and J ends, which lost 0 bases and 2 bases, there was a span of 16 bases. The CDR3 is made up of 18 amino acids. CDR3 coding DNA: TGTGCCAGCAGCTTAGCGAAGTGGGCAGGGGTCAACACCGGGGAGCTGTTTTTT. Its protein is CASSLAKWAGVNTGELFF. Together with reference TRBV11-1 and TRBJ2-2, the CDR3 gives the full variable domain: EAEVAQSPRYKITEKSQAVAFWCDPISGHATLYWYRQILGQGPELLVQFQDESVVDDSQLPKDRFSAERLKGVDSTLKIQPAELGDSAMYLCASSLAKWAGVNTGELFFGEGSRLTVL.

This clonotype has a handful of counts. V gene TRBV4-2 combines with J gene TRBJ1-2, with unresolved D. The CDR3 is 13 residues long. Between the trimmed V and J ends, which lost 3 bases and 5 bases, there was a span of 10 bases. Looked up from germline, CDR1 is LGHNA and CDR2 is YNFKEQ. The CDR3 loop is CASSHQGGYGYTF. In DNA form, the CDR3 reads TGTGCCAGCAGCCACCAAGGTGGTTATGGCTACACCTTC.

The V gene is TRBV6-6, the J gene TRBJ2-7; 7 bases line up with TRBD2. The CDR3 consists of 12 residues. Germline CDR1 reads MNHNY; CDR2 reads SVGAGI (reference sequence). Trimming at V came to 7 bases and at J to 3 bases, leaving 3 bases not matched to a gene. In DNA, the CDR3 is TGTGCCAGCATGGGGACTAACTACGAGCAGTACTTC. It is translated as CASMGTNYEQYF.

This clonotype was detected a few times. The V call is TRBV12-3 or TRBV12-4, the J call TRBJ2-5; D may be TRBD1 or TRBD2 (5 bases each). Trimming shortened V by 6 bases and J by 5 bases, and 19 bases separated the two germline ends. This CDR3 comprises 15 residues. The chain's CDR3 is CASSPEGPTRETQYF. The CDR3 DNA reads TGTGCCAGCAGCCCAGAGGGGCCGACAAGGGAGACCCAGTACTTC.

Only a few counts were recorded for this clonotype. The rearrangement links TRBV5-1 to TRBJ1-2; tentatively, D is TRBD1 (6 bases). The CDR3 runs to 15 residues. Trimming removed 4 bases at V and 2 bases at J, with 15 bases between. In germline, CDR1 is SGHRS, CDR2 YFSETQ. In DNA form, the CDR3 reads TGCGCCAGCAGCGAAACGGGACACTCAAACTATGGCTACACCTTC. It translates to CASSETGHSNYGYTF. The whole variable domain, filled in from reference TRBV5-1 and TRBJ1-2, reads KAGVTQTPRYLIKTRGQQVTLSCSPISGHRSVSWYQQTPGQGLQFLFEYFSETQRNKGNFPGRFSGRQFSNSRSEMNVSTLELGDSALYLCASSETGHSNYGYTFGSGTRLTVV.

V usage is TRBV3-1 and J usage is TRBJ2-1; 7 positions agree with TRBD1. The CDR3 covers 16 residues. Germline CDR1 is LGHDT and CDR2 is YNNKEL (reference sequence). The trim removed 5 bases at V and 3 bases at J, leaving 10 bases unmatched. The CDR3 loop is CASSSSSGTVYNEQFF. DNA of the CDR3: TGTGCCAGCAGCTCGAGTTCCGGGACAGTCTACAATGAGCAGTTCTTC.

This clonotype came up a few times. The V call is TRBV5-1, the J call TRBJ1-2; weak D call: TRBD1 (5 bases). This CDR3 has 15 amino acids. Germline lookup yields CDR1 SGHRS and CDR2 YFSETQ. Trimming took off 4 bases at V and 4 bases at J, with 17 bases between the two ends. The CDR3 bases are TGCGCCAGCAGCGGGGGAGGACCCGCCGGCTATGGCTACACCTTC. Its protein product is CASSGGGPAGYGYTF.

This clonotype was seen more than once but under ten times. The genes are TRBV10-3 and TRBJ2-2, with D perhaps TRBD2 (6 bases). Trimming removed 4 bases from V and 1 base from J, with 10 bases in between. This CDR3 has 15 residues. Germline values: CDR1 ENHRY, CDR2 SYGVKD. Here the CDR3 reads CAISAGTLNTGELFF. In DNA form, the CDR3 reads TGTGCCATCAGTGCCGGGACTTTGAACACCGGGGAGCTGTTTTTT.

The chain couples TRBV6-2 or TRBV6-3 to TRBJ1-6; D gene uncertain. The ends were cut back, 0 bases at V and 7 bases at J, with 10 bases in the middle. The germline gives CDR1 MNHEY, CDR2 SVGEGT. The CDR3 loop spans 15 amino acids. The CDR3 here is CASSYSSNMNSPLHF. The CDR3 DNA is TGTGCCAGCAGTTACTCGAGCAACATGAATTCACCCCTCCACTTT.

CDR3 protein: CASSQDREVYEQYF. Here the CDR3 DNA reads TGCGCCAGCAGCCAAGATCGCGAGGTTTACGAGCAGTACTTC. J is TRBJ2-7 and V is TRBV4-3; D not certain. The CDR3 is 14 residues long. With 0 bases removed from V and 4 bases from J, the gap between germline ends came to 10 bases. Germline lookup yields CDR1 LGHNA and CDR2 YSLEER.

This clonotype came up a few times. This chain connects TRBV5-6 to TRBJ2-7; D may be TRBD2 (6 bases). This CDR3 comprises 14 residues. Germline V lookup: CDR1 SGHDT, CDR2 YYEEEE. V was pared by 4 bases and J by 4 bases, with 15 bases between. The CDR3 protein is CASSAFGRHYEQYF. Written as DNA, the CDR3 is TGTGCCAGCAGCGCTTTCGGGAGACATTACGAGCAGTACTTC. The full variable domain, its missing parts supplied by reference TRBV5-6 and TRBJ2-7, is DAGVTQSPTHLIKTRGQQVTLRCSPKSGHDTVSWYQQALGQGPQFIFQYYEEEERQRGNFPDRFSGHQFPNYSSELNVNALLLGDSALYLCASSAFGRHYEQYFGPGTRLTVT.

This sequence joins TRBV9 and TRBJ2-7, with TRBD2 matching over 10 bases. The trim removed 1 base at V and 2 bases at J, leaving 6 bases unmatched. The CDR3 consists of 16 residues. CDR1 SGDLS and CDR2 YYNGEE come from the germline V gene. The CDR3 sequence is CASSVSPSGGTYEQYF. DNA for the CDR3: TGTGCCAGCAGCGTATCCCCTAGCGGGGGAACCTACGAGCAGTACTTC.

CDR3 loop: CASRTRPGRGGETQYF. DNA of the CDR3: TGCGCCAGCCGAACAAGACCTGGACGAGGAGGAGAGACCCAGTACTTC. The chain recombines TRBV10-2 with TRBJ2-5; TRBD2 is a possible D gene (5 bases). This CDR3 comprises 16 residues. Germline assignment: CDR1 WSHSY and CDR2 SAAADI. Trimming shortened V by 8 bases and J by 4 bases, and 23 bases separated the two germline ends.

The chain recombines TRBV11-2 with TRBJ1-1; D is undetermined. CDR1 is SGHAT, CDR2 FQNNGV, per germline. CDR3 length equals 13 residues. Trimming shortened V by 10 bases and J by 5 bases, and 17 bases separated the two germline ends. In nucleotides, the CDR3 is TGTGCCACCCGCGAGGGAGTAGATACTGAAGCTTTCTTT. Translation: CATREGVDTEAFF. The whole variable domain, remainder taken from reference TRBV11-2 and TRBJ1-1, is EAGVAQSPRYKIIEKRQSVAFWCNPISGHATLYWYQQILGQGPKLLIQFQNNGVVDDSQLPKDRFSAERLKGVDSTLKIQPAKLEDSAVYLCATREGVDTEAFFGQGTRLTVV.

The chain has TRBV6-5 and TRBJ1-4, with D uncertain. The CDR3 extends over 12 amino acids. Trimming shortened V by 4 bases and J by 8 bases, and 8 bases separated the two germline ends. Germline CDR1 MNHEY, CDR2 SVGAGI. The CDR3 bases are TGTGCCAGCAGTTGGGATCAGGAAAAACTGTTTTTT. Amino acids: CASSWDQEKLFF.